One and the same sample provided the 13 T cell receptor beta chains below, sequenced in a study of cytomegalovirus exposure and HLA in healthy donors. With 60 Vbeta and 13 Jbeta primers, the PCR was carried out. Sequencing used immunoSEQ multiplex PCR; TCRdb keeps in-frame clones, though not all of them. The repertoire includes 150,000 to 200,000 clones, 80% of them detected once, and around 2% sits in the top ten. Source material: PBMCs. Source of these receptors: a human donor in good health.

This chain uses TRBV5-8 with TRBJ2-7; 11 nucleotides match TRBD1. The CDR3 runs to 13 residues. The V segment lost 6 bases and the J segment 2 bases; nucleotides outside the gene matches: 1. Germline V lookup: CDR1 SGHTS, CDR2 YDEGEE. The CDR3 DNA is TGTGCCAGCACGGGACAGGGGGCCTACGAGCAGTACTTC. Amino acid sequence: CASTGQGAYEQYF.

This clone was found once. The CDR3 DNA reads TGTGCCAGCAGCAAACTGACAGCGAACACCGGGGAGCTGTTTTTT. Amino acids: CASSKLTANTGELFF. The chain couples TRBV7-3 to TRBJ2-2, with D possibly TRBD1 on 5 matching bases. Germline V gene data show CDR1 as SGHTA and CDR2 as FQGTGA. Trimming took 5 bases from V and 0 from J, leaving 10 bases between them. CDR3 length equals 15 residues.

The rearrangement joins TRBV5-8 to TRBJ2-7; no clear D. The CDR3 is made up of 17 amino acids. CDR1 and CDR2 (germline): SGHTS, YDEGEE. V was pared by 0 bases and J by 2 bases, with 18 bases between. The CDR3 region has the DNA TGTGCCAGCAGCTTGGTTTGGCTCGGCGGCAGTCCCTACGAGCAGTACTTC. Its protein product is CASSLVWLGGSPYEQYF. The full variable domain, its missing parts supplied by reference TRBV5-8 and TRBJ2-7, is EAGVTQSPTHLIKTRGQQATLRCSPISGHTSVYWYQQALGLGLQFLLWYDEGEERNRGNFPPRFSGRQFPNYSSELNVNALELEDSALYLCASSLVWLGGSPYEQYFGPGTRLTVT.

V and J are TRBV5-1 and TRBJ1-1, with 9 positions matching TRBD1. V was clipped by 2 bases and J by 4 bases; unmatched bases: 9. This CDR3 has 16 amino acids. Germline lookup yields CDR1 SGHRS and CDR2 YFSETQ. In DNA, the CDR3 is TGCGCCAGCAGCTTAGGGACAGGGACAGGCAGCACTGAAGCTTTCTTT. Residues: CASSLGTGTGSTEAFF.

CDR3 residues: CASSIAGTTDTQYF. CDR3 sequence (DNA): TGTGCCAGTAGTATAGCAGGTACGACAGATACGCAGTATTTT. This chain joins TRBV19 and TRBJ2-3; D is unresolved. V was pared by 1 base and J by 3 bases, with 8 bases between. The germline V gene encodes CDR1 LNHDA and CDR2 SQIVND (reference sequence). CDR3 length: 14 residues.

The table lists this clone with a count of one. V gene TRBV7-2 combines with J gene TRBJ2-5; D is possibly TRBD2 (5 bases). Germline V gives CDR1 SGHTA, CDR2 FQGNSA. The ends were cut back, 1 base at V and 5 bases at J, with 14 bases in the middle. The CDR3 is 15 residues long. CDR3 bases: TGTGCCAGCAGCTTAGAAGGACTGCGGGTGGAGACCCAGTACTTC. Its translation is CASSLEGLRVETQYF. Drawing the rest from reference TRBV7-2 and TRBJ2-5, the complete variable domain is GAGVSQSPSNKVTEKGKDVELRCDPISGHTALYWYRQSLGQGLEFLIYFQGNSAPDKSGLPSDRFSAERTGGSVSTLTIQRTQQEDSAVYLCASSLEGLRVETQYFGPGTRLLVL.

This sequence joins TRBV6-1 and TRBJ1-2, with D perhaps TRBD1 (6 bases). The CDR3 runs 15 residues. V lost 1 base and J lost 1, with 10 bases in between. Germline CDR1 reads MNHNS; CDR2 reads SASEGT. The CDR3 DNA reads as TGTGCCAGCAGTGAAGTGGGGGCCGTTAACTATGGCTACACCTTC. Translation gives CASSEVGAVNYGYTF.

The table lists this clone with a few counts. V is TRBV7-8 and J is TRBJ1-5; TRBD1 aligns across 11 bases. Losses at the gene ends were 5 bases for V and 4 bases for J; bases not matched to a gene: 19. Germline V gene sequence: CDR1 SGHVS, CDR2 FQNEAQ. This CDR3 region has 20 residues. The CDR3 loop is CASSHRLTGTGGVLNQPQHF. The CDR3 bases are TGTGCCAGCAGCCACCGATTAACAGGGACAGGGGGTGTGTTGAATCAGCCCCAGCATTTT.

The chain links TRBV19 to TRBJ1-3, with TRBD1 matching 7 bases. CDR1 and CDR2 (germline): LNHDA, SQIVND (reference sequence). Unmatched junction bases numbered 4, after V lost 6 bases and J lost 2 bases. The CDR3 has 14 amino acids. CDR3 loop: CASRRDRPGNTIYF. The CDR3 DNA follows: TGTGCCAGTAGACGGGACAGACCTGGAAACACCATATATTTT.

The table lists this clone with a count of one. V is TRBV4-1 and J is TRBJ1-5; a weak D match, TRBD1 (6 bases). V lost 4 bases to trimming and J lost 3 bases, with 10 bases between them. The length of the CDR3 is 14 residues. CDR1 is MGHRA, CDR2 YSYEKL, per germline. CDR3 protein: CASSPQGINQPQHF. Written as DNA, the CDR3 is TGCGCCAGCAGCCCGCAGGGGATCAATCAGCCCCAGCATTTT.

The chain has TRBV9 and TRBJ2-5; 11 bases line up with TRBD1. The end of the DNA fits TRBJ2-7 better, so the J call may be wrong. This CDR3 spans 15 amino acids. Per the germline V gene, CDR1 is SGDLS and CDR2 is YYNGEE. The chain's CDR3 is CASSVGTGGGYEQYF. The CDR3 coding sequence is TGTGCCAGCAGCGTAGGGACAGGGGGCGGGTACGAGCAGTACTTC.

J is TRBJ2-1 and V is TRBV6-4; 10 nucleotides align to TRBD1. The CDR3 contains 15 residues. The V segment lost 3 bases and the J segment 8 bases; nucleotides outside the gene matches: 7. Germline values: CDR1 MRHNA, CDR2 SNTAGT. This chain's CDR3 is CASSEGTGEFDEQFF. The CDR3 region has the DNA TGTGCCAGCAGTGAAGGGACAGGGGAGTTTGATGAGCAGTTCTTC.

This rearrangement joins TRBV4-3 to TRBJ2-1; 9 bases fit TRBD1. After removal of 3 bases from V and 9 bases from J, the junction contained 9 bases not matched to a gene. Germline CDR1 and CDR2: LGHNA and YSLEER. The length of the CDR3 is 15 residues. The CDR3 DNA reads TGCGCCAGCAGCCAGACCGGGACAGGGTTAAGTGAGCAGTTCTTC. It codes for CASSQTGTGLSEQFF.